The T cell receptor (beta chain) described here comes from a study of technical replicates of blood from several donors. Libraries were prepared by immunoSEQ multiplex PCR; TCRdb keeps only in-frame clonotypes and omits some of them. The sample lists about 75,000 clones; roughly 89% were seen once. The CDR3 totals 16 residues. Trimming took 6 bases from V and 3 from J; bases not matched to a gene: 8. CDR1 and CDR2 from the germline V gene are SNHLY and FYNNEI. V gene TRBV2 combines with J gene TRBJ2-7; 13 positions match TRBD2. The sequenced material came from T cells isolated from PBMCs. The receptor was isolated from a human donor in good health. Some clones in this sample may be carry-over from other donors' samples. CDR3 bases: TGTGCCAGCAGGCCTGGACTAGCGGGAGTAATCTACGAGCAGTACTTC. The encoded protein is CASRPGLAGVIYEQYF.